Included here is one T cell receptor (beta chain) sequence, with context. Its target is not known. Genomic DNA of each subset was evenly split across several immunoSEQ plates. Clones were sequenced by immunoSEQ multiplex PCR, and TCRdb holds only the in-frame ones, with some missing. The data show 1.5 million to 2.5 million clones, approximately 94% seen once. This sample is part of a study of shared clonotypes between healthy human individuals. Findings and limits, study-wide: Generally, naive subsets came out with larger estimated richness than memory subsets.

Germline CDR1 reads SGHRS; CDR2 reads YFSETQ. The CDR3 is 15 residues long. V was pared by 1 base and J by 5 bases, with 8 bases of the junction left unmatched. Positive CCR7 selection of CD45RO-negative cells yielded the naive CD8 cells, and terminally differentiated effector memory CD45RA+ cells were excluded. The source material was naive CD8+ T cells sorted from blood. The TCR sequence derives from a man aged 18 to 30 in good health. The rearrangement joins TRBV5-1 to TRBJ2-7; 8 nucleotides align to TRBD1. CDR3 DNA: TGCGCCAGCAGCTTGTTCCAGGGGGCGATCGACGAGCAGTACTTC. Encoded protein: CASSLFQGAIDEQYF.